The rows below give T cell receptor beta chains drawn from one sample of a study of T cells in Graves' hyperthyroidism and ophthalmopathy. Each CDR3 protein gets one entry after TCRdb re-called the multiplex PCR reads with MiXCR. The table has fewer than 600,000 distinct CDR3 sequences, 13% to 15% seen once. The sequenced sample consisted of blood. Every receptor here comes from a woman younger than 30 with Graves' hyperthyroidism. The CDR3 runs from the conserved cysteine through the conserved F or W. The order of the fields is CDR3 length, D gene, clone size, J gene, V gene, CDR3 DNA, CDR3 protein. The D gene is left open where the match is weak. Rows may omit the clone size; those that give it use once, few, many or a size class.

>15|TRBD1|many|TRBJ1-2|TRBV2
TGTGCCAGCAGTGAAGCGCCAGGACAGGGGAGAGGCTACACCTTC
CASSEAPGQGRGYTF
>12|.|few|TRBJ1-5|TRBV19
TGTGCCAGTAGGGCCGGGAGACAGCCCCAGCATTTT
CASRAGRQPQHF
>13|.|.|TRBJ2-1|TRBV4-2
TGTGCCAGCAGCCCGCAACAGAACAATGAGCAGTTCTTC
CASSPQQNNEQFF
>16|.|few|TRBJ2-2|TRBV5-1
TGCGCCAGCAGCTTGGTTTGGGACGCGAACACCGGGGAGCTGTTTTTT
CASSLVWDANTGELFF
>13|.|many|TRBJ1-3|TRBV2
TGTGCCAGTGCAACAGGCTCTGGAAACACCATATATTTT
CASATGSGNTIYF
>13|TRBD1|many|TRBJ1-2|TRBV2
TGTGCCAGCATGGCAGGACAGGGCTATGGCTACACCTTC
CASMAGQGYGYTF
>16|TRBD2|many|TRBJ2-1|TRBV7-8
TGTGCCAGCAGCCCACAGACTAGCGGGAGTCTGTATGAGCAGTTCTTC
CASSPQTSGSLYEQFF
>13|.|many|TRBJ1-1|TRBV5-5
TGTGCCAGCAGCAAAGGGGCTAGGGCTGAAGCTTTCTTT
CASSKGARAEAFF
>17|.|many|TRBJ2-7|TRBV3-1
TGTGCCAGCAGCCAAGACATTGGCGGAATAATTACCTACGAGCAGTACTTC
CASSQDIGGIITYEQYF
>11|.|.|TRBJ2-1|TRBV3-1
TGTGCCAGCAGCCAAGACACAAATCGGCTCTTC
CASSQDTNRLF
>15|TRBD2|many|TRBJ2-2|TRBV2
TGTGCCAGCAGTGAAGGACTAGCGGACGACGGGGAGCTGTTTTTT
CASSEGLADDGELFF
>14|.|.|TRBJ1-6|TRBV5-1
TGCGCCAGCAGCCCAATTTCCGATAATTCACCCCTCCACTTT
CASSPISDNSPLHF
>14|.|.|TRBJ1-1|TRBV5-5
TGTGCCAGCAGCTTGGGGGGGCGGCACACTGAAGCTTTCTTT
CASSLGGRHTEAFF
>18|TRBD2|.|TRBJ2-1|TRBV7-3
TGTGCCAGCAGCTTACAGGGTTGGGCTAGCGGGACGTACAATGAGCAGTTCTTC
CASSLQGWASGTYNEQFF
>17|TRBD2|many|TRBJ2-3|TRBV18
TGTGCCAGCTCACCAGCAACAGCGGGAGCAAGCACAGATACGCAGTATTTT
CASSPATAGASTDTQYF
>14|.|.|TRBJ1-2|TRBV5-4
TGTGCCAGCAGCCCGGACCTGCGGGGCTATGGCTACACCTTC
CASSPDLRGYGYTF
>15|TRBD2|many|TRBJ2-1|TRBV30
TGTGCCTGGAACCTCCTAGCGGGACACTACAATGAGCAGTTCTTC
CAWNLLAGHYNEQFF
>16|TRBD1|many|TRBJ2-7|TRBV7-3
TGTGCCAGCAGCTTAACGTCAGGGGGCGAAGCGAACGAGCAGTACTTC
CASSLTSGGEANEQYF
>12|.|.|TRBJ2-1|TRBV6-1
TGTGCCAGCAGGGGGAGGTACAATGAGCAGTTCTTC
CASRGRYNEQFF
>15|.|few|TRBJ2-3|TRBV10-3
TGTGCCATCAGTGAGTCGAGGACTCTCACAGATACGCAGTATTTT
CAISESRTLTDTQYF
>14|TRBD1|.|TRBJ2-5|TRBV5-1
TGCGCCAGCAGCTTGGTGGACAGGCAAGAGACCCAGTACTTC
CASSLVDRQETQYF
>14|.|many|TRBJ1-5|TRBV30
TGTGCCTGGAGTGTACGCGGTGGCGATCAGCCCCAGCATTTT
CAWSVRGGDQPQHF
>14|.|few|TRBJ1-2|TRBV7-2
TGTGCCAGCAGCTTAAACCCGGAGTTCTATGGCTACACCTTC
CASSLNPEFYGYTF
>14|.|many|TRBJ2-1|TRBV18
TGTGCCAGCTCACCCGCTAGTATTCTCAATGAGCAGTTCTTC
CASSPASILNEQFF
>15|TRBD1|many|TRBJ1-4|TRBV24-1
TGTGCCACCAGTGACCGGGGACAGGGGGGAGAAAAACTGTTTTTT
CATSDRGQGGEKLFF
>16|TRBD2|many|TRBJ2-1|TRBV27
TGTGCCAGCAGCCCTATTCTAGCGGACCAGTACAATGAGCAGTTCTTC
CASSPILADQYNEQFF
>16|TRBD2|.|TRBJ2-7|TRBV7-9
TGTGCCAGCAGGCCCCCTAGACTAGCCCGGACTGGGGAGCAGTACTTC
CASRPPRLARTGEQYF
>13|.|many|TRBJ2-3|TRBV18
TGTGCCAGCTCACCGACGTGGACAGATACGCAGTATTTT
CASSPTWTDTQYF
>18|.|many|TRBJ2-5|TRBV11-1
TGTGCCAGCAGCTTATCATACGGGTCTGGGGGGCCCCAAGAGACCCAGTACTTC
CASSLSYGSGGPQETQYF
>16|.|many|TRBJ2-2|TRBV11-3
TGTGCCAGCAGCTTAAGGGAGTTACCGAACACCGGGGAGCTGTTTTTT
CASSLRELPNTGELFF
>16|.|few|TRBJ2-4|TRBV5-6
TGTGCCAGCAGCTCCGAGTGGACAGTCGGCAAAAACATTCAGTACTTC
CASSSEWTVGKNIQYF
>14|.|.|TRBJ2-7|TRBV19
TGTGCCAGTAGTATTAGAGGCAGATCCTACGGGCAGTACTTC
CASSIRGRSYGQYF